Following are 10 T cell receptor beta chains from one sample sequenced in a study of cytomegalovirus exposure and HLA in healthy donors. The assay was immunoSEQ multiplex PCR, and TCRdb's table has in-frame clones only and misses some. The sample consists of about 140,000 clones, 86% of them appearing once. Sequenced sample: PBMCs. The receptor set was obtained from a man between 18 and 35 years old in good health and CMV-seronegative.

This sequence joins TRBV28 and TRBJ2-5; tentative D call: TRBD2 (6 bases). Trimming removed 2 bases from V and 4 bases from J, with 11 bases in between. Germline V gives CDR1 MDHEN, CDR2 SYDVKM. There are 14 residues in the CDR3. CDR3 nucleotides: TGTGCCAGCAGTTTAGTCCGGGGAGGAGAGACCCAGTACTTC. It encodes CASSLVRGGETQYF. The complete variable domain, with remaining parts taken from reference TRBV28 and TRBJ2-5, reads DVKVTQSSRYLVKRTGEKVFLECVQDMDHENMFWYRQDPGLGLRLIYFSYDVKMKEKGDIPEGYSVSREKKERFSLILESASTNQTSMYLCASSLVRGGETQYFGPGTRLLVL.

The V call is TRBV19, the J call TRBJ2-5, with D maybe TRBD1 (6 bases). Germline loops: CDR1 LNHDA, CDR2 SQIVND (reference sequence). The germline V and J ends were trimmed by 6 bases and 5 bases, with 16 bases remaining between them. This CDR3 is built from 14 residues. The CDR3 region is CASRALWGPETQYF. CDR3 DNA sequence: TGTGCCAGTAGGGCCCTCTGGGGGCCGGAGACCCAGTACTTC.

V usage is TRBV6-5 and J usage is TRBJ2-7, with D unresolved. Germline lookup yields CDR1 MNHEY and CDR2 SVGAGI. The CDR3 sequence is 13 residues long. V lost 6 bases, J lost 3 bases, and 12 bases lay in between. The CDR3 spells CASSRQENYEQYF. The CDR3 region has the DNA TGTGCCAGCAGCCGCCAGGAAAACTACGAGCAGTACTTC.

This sequence joins TRBV29-1 and TRBJ2-3; 8 nucleotides line up with TRBD1. The ends lost 7 bases at V and 2 bases at J; junction bases unmatched: 8. Germline-derived CDR1 and CDR2 are SQVTM and ANQGSEA. This CDR3 has 14 residues. The CDR3 loop is CSEKGTGLTDTQYF. The CDR3 DNA follows: TGCAGCGAGAAGGGGACAGGACTCACAGATACGCAGTATTTT.

V gene TRBV6-6 combines with J gene TRBJ1-5; D not certain. V was shortened by 7 bases and J by 2 bases, with 6 bases between the two germline ends. The CDR3 covers 12 residues. Germline V lookup: CDR1 MNHNY, CDR2 SVGAGI (reference sequence). The CDR3 bases are TGTGCCAGCACGGAGGGCAATCAGCCCCAGCATTTT. As protein: CASTEGNQPQHF.

The chain is built from TRBV15 and TRBJ1-3; 9 bases fit TRBD1. V lost 0 bases to trimming and J lost 2 bases; unmatched junction nucleotides: 5. Germline values: CDR1 LNHNV, CDR2 YYDKDF (reference sequence). CDR3 length equals 17 residues. CDR3 amino acids: CATSRDRRQGAGNTIYF. The DNA for the CDR3 is TGTGCCACCAGCAGAGATCGTAGACAGGGGGCTGGAAACACCATATATTTT.

V usage is TRBV5-1 and J usage is TRBJ1-3, with D hard to call. Germline values: CDR1 SGHRS, CDR2 YFSETQ. Trimming removed 4 bases at V and 4 bases at J, with 9 bases between. The CDR3 has 13 residues. The CDR3 DNA sequence: TGCGCCAGCAGCCCCGGTTCCGGAAACACCATATATTTT. Translating it yields CASSPGSGNTIYF.

In nucleotides, the CDR3 is TGCAGCGCGGACAGGGGTGAGACCCAGTACTTC. It encodes CSADRGETQYF. The chain is built from TRBV29-1 and TRBJ2-5; 9 bases line up with TRBD1. In germline, CDR1 is SQVTM, CDR2 ANQGSEA. The CDR3 is made up of 11 amino acids. J gave up 5 bases and V 7 bases, and 2 bases lay outside the gene matches.

Remarks on this clone: This probably arose from a read error, given a far larger clone one base away. V and J are TRBV6-5 and TRBJ2-1, with 12 bases that match TRBD2. This CDR3 has 15 residues. Germline V gene sequence: CDR1 MNHEY, CDR2 SVGAGI. Here the CDR3 DNA reads TGTGCCAGCAGTGACTCGACTAGCGGGAGCAATGAGCAGTTCTTC. It encodes CASSDSTSGSNEQFF.

This clone was detected only a few times. This chain joins TRBV20-1 and TRBJ2-5, with D perhaps TRBD2 (5 bases). From germline, CDR1 is DFQATT and CDR2 SNEGSKA (reference sequence). V was clipped by 7 bases and J by 0 bases, with 6 bases between them. The CDR3 has 11 amino acids. The CDR3 sequence: CSGRDQETQYF. CDR3 coding DNA: TGCAGTGGGCGGGACCAAGAGACCCAGTACTTC.